This T cell receptor (beta chain) was recorded in a study of shared clonotypes between healthy human individuals. In the study's own analysis: ImmunoSEQ gave junction-only sequences without quality scores, so filtering differed. Here immunoSEQ multiplex PCR was the method, and the copy in TCRdb shows in-frame clones only, minus some. For V, J and clone size, that table is used; D and trimming come from the DNA. This table holds a few million clones, nearly 97% found once. This sequence was found in a man younger than 30 in good health. Sequencing was performed on naive CD4+ T cells sorted from blood. The subset was: CD45RA+ positively selected.

The CDR3 DNA is TGCGCCAGCAGCCCGTCAGGGTTGGGGGAGACCCAGTACTTC. This sequence encodes CASSPSGLGETQYF. This chain connects TRBV5-1 to TRBJ2-5; D possibly corresponds to TRBD1 (5 bases). Germline CDR1 is SGHRS and CDR2 is YFSETQ. The CDR3 is made up of 14 amino acids. V was pared by 4 bases and J by 5 bases, with 15 bases between.